What follows describes a single T cell receptor (beta chain). Its matching antigen is unknown. Looked up from germline, CDR1 is SGHNT and CDR2 is YYREEE (reference sequence). The length of the CDR3 is 16 residues. V shed 4 bases and J 4 bases; nucleotides not matched to a gene: 7. Clones were sequenced by immunoSEQ multiplex PCR, and TCRdb holds only the in-frame ones, with some missing. The data show over 70,000 clones, roughly 80% seen once. The source of the sample is a study of T cell responses to AZD1222 COVID-19 vaccine. Study conclusions and caveats: At baseline, just a handful of AZD1222 recipients tested seropositive. Donors were largely white British and mainly female; clonal diversity was possibly underestimated. Among vaccine-associated CD4 TCRs, coverage spanned spike, with dominance at 160-218 and 743-854.

The V call is TRBV5-4, the J call TRBJ2-2; 10 bases line up with TRBD1. The source material was peripheral blood, sampled 28 days after the second dose of the MenACWY control vaccine. The sequence came from an adult who received the MenACWY meningococcal vaccine as a control. CDR3: CASSKGGTGVTGELFF. CDR3 bases: TGTGCCAGCAGCAAAGGGGGGACAGGGGTCACCGGGGAGCTGTTTTTT.